This is a list of T cell receptor beta chains from one sample in a study of shared clonotypes between healthy human individuals. Repertoires were generated with immunoSEQ multiplex PCR, while TCRdb's copy carries only in-frame clones and drops some. The data contain approximately 1,000,000 clones, 75% to 80% of them singletons. Material for sequencing was memory CD4+ T cells from PBMCs. Receptor source: a man aged 18-30 years in good health. Some clones in this sample may be carry-over from other donors' samples. CDR3s include the opening cysteine and the closing phenylalanine or tryptophan. Each record gives: J gene, clone size, V gene, D gene, CDR3 protein, CDR3 DNA. D genes are given only for firm matches. Part of the rows lack a size; the others show once, few, many or a class for expanded clones.

TRBJ1-3,.,TRBV5-5,.,CASTAMGSSRGNTIYF,TGTGCCAGCACCGCGATGGGCAGCTCCCGTGGAAACACCATATATTTT
TRBJ2-7,.,TRBV19,.,CASSQTATSEQYF,TGTGCCAGTAGCCAGACAGCAACGTCCGAGCAGTACTTC
TRBJ2-2,.,TRBV29-1,.,CSVGWDTGELFF,TGCAGCGTTGGGTGGGACACCGGGGAGCTGTTTTTT
TRBJ2-1,.,TRBV30,.,CARQRGYEQFF,TGTGCCCGCCAAAGGGGTTATGAGCAGTTCTTC
TRBJ2-2,.,TRBV9,.,CASSAARGGLTNTGELFF,TGTGCCAGCAGTGCTGCTCGAGGGGGGCTAACGAACACCGGGGAGCTGTTTTTT
TRBJ2-2,.,TRBV6-1,TRBD2,CASSDLPLAGGELFF,TGTGCCAGCAGTGACCTTCCCCTAGCGGGCGGGGAGCTGTTTTTT
TRBJ1-2,.,TRBV7-6,.,CASSLGGSNYGYTF,TGTGCCAGCAGCTTAGGAGGATCTAACTATGGCTACACCTTC
TRBJ2-7,once,TRBV20-1,.,CSAAGGHEQYF,TGCAGTGCTGCCGGGGGCCACGAGCAGTACTTC
TRBJ2-3,once,TRBV19,.,CASSNRYPDTQYF,TGTGCCAGTAGTAACCGGTATCCAGATACGCAGTATTTT
TRBJ1-2,.,TRBV6-6,.,CASSYRSADYGYTF,TGTGCCAGCAGTTACAGGAGCGCGGACTATGGCTACACCTTC
TRBJ1-5,.,TRBV9,.,CASSVGVSNQPQHF,TGTGCCAGCAGCGTAGGGGTTAGCAATCAGCCCCAGCATTTT
TRBJ1-1,.,TRBV5-1,.,CASSLEMVTEAFF,TGCGCCAGCAGCTTGGAAATGGTGACTGAAGCTTTCTTT
TRBJ2-3,.,TRBV9,.,CASSVDGRQADTQYF,TGTGCCAGCAGCGTAGATGGCAGACAGGCAGATACGCAGTATTTT
TRBJ2-7,.,TRBV4-3,.,CASSQDTGRYEQYF,TGCGCCAGCAGCCAAGATACGGGAAGGTACGAGCAGTACTTC
TRBJ2-7,.,TRBV28,.,CASNPTDGKLLRVQYF,TGTGCCAGCAACCCCACGGACGGAAAACTCCTCCGGGTGCAGTACTTC
TRBJ2-5,.,TRBV5-1,.,CASSPGPEGETQYF,TGCGCCAGCAGCCCGGGACCCGAGGGAGAGACCCAGTACTTC
TRBJ2-1,.,TRBV7-9,.,CASSLASGGSGSSYNEQFF,TGTGCCAGCAGCTTAGCCTCGGGTGGATCAGGAAGCTCCTACAATGAGCAGTTCTTC